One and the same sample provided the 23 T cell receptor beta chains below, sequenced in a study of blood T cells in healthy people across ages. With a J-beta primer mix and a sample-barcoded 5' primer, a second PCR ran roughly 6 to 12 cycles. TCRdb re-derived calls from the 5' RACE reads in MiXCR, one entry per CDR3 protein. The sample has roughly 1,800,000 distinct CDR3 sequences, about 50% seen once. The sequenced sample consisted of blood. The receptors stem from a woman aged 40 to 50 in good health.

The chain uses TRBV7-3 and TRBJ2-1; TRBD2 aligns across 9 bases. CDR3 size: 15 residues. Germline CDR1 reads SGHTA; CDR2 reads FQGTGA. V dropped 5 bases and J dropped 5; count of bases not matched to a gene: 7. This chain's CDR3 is CASSPRGGANNEQFF. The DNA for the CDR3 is TGTGCCAGCAGCCCGCGGGGGGGGGCAAACAATGAGCAGTTCTTC.

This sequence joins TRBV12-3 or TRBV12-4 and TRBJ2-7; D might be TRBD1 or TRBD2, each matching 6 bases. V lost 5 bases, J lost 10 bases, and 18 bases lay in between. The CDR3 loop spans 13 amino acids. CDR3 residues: CASSGGQGWAQYF. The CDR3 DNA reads TGTGCCAGCAGTGGGGGGCAAGGATGGGCCCAGTACTTC.

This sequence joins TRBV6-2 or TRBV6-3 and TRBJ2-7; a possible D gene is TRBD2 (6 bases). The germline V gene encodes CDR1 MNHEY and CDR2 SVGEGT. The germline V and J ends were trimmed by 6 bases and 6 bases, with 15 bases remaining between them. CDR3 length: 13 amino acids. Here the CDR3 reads CASSAHDGGEQYF. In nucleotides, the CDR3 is TGTGCCAGCAGCGCACACGACGGGGGCGAGCAGTACTTC.

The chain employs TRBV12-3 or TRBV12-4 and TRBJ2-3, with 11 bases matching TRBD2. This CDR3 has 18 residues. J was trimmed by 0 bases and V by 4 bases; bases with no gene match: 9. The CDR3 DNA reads TGTGCCAGCAGTTCACCTAGCGGGGGGCCCTTCAGCACAGATACGCAGTATTTT. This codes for CASSSPSGGPFSTDTQYF.

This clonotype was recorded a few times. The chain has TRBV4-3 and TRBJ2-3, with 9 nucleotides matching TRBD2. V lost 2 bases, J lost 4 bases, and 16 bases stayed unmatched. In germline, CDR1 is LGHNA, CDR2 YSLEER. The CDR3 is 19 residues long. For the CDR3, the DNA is TGCGCCAGCAGCCAAACCCGCCTTGGGGTAGCGGGGGTGGCAGATACGCAGTATTTT. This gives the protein CASSQTRLGVAGVADTQYF.

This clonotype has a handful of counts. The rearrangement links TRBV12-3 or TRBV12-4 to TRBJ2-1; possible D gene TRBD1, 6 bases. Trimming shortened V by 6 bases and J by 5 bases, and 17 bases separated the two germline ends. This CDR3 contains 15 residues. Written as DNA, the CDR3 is TGTGCCAGCAGGAGAGACAGGTCAGGGAACAATGAGCAGTTCTTC. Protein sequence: CASRRDRSGNNEQFF.

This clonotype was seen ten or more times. This CDR3 is CASSLFGQPDTQYF. CDR3 DNA sequence: TGTGCCAGCAGCTTATTCGGACAGCCAGATACGCAGTATTTT. The V call is TRBV7-3, the J call TRBJ2-3; D perhaps matches TRBD1 (6 bases). The CDR3 contains 14 residues. Trimming left V 2 bases short and J 4 bases short, with 10 bases between. Per the germline V gene, CDR1 is SGHTA and CDR2 is FQGTGA.

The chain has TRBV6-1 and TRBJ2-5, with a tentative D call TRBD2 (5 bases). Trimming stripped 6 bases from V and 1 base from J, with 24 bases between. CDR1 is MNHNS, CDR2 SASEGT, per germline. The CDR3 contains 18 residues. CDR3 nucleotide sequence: TGTGCCAGCAGGGGATTCTCTGCGGGTCCGGGCAGCCAAGAGACCCAGTACTTC. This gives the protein CASRGFSAGPGSQETQYF.

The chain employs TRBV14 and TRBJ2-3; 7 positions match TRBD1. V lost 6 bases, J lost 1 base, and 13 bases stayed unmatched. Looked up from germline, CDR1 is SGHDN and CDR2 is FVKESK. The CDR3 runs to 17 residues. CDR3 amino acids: CASRPSRDSSGTDTQYF. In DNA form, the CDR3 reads TGTGCCAGCAGACCGTCCCGGGACAGCTCCGGCACAGATACGCAGTATTTT.

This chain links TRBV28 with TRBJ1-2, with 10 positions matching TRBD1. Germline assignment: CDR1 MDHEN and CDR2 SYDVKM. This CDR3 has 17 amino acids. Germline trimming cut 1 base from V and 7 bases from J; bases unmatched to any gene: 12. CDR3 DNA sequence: TGTGCCAGCAGTTTATCCTCACCTCAGACAGGGGGCACTGGCTACACCTTC. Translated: CASSLSSPQTGGTGYTF.

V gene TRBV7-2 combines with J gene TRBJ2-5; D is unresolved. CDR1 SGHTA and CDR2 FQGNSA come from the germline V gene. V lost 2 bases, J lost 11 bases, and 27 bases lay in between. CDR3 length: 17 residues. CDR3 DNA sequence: TGTGCCAGCAGCTTACTGGGCTCGAGCGAGACGTACAATGAGCAGTACTTC. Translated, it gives CASSLLGSSETYNEQYF. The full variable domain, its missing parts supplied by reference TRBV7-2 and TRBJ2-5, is GAGVSQSPSNKVTEKGKDVELRCDPISGHTALYWYRQSLGQGLEFLIYFQGNSAPDKSGLPSDRFSAERTGGSVSTLTIQRTQQEDSAVYLCASSLLGSSETYNEQYFGPGTRLLVL.

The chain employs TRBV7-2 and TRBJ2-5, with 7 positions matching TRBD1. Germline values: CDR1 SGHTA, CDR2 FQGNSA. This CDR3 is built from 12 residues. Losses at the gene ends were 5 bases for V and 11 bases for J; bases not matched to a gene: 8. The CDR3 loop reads CASSEITGAQYF. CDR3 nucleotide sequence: TGTGCCAGCAGCGAAATAACAGGGGCGCAGTACTTC.

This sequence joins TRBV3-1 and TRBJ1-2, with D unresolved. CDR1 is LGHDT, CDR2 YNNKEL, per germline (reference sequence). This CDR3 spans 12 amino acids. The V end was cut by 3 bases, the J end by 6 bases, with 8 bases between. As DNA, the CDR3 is TGTGCCAGCAGCCAGCAAGGGAATGGCTACACCTTC. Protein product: CASSQQGNGYTF.

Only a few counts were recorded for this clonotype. CDR3 residues: CASSLDHRAHEQYF. CDR3 DNA sequence: TGCGCCAGCAGCTTGGATCACAGGGCGCACGAGCAGTACTTC. The chain is built from TRBV5-1 and TRBJ2-7; perhaps TRBD1 as D (6 bases). The CDR3 has 14 amino acids. Deletions cut 0 bases from V and 5 bases from J, with 12 bases between. Per germline, CDR1 SGHRS and CDR2 YFSETQ.

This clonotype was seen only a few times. This chain's CDR3 is CASSTENQPQHF. The CDR3 DNA follows: TGTGCCAGCAGCACGGAGAATCAGCCCCAGCATTTT. The V call is TRBV13, the J call TRBJ1-5; D is ambiguous. The germline gives CDR1 PRHDT, CDR2 FYEKMQ (reference sequence). The CDR3 is 12 amino acids. V lost 5 bases and J lost 4, with 6 bases in between.

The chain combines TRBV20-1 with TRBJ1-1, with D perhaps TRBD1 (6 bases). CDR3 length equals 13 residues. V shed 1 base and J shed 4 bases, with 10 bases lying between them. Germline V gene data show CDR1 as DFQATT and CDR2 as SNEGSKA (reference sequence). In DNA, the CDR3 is TGCAGTGCTAGAGGGCAGGGGAGCACTGAAGCTTTCTTT. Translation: CSARGQGSTEAFF.

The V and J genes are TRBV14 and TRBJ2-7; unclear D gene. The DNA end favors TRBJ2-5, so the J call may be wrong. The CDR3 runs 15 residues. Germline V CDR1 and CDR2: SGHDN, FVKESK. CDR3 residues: CASSQVSGVGETQYF. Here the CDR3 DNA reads TGTGCCAGCAGCCAAGTCTCTGGCGTCGGTGAGACCCAGTACTTC.

CDR3 residues: CSARGNFGREGYEQYF. CDR3 bases: TGCAGTGCTAGGGGGAACTTTGGGAGGGAGGGCTACGAGCAGTACTTC. The gene calls are TRBV20-1 and TRBJ2-7; 7 bases are shared with TRBD2. J gave up 3 bases and V 3 bases, and 14 bases lay outside the gene matches. The CDR3 extends over 16 amino acids. Per the germline V gene, CDR1 is DFQATT and CDR2 is SNEGSKA (reference sequence).

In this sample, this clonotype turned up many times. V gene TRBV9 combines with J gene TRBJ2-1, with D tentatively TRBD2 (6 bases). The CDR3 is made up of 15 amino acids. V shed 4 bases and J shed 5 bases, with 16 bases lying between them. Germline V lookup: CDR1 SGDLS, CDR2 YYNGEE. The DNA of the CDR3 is TGTGCCAGCAGCCCTGGCGGGACTGAAAACAATGAGCAGTTCTTC. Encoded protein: CASSPGGTENNEQFF.

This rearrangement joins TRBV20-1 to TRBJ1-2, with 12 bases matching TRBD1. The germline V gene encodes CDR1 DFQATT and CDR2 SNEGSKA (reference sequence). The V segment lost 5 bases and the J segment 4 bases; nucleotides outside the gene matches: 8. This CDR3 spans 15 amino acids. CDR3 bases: TGCAGTGCTGACCGGGACAGGGGGCCGGCCTATGGCTACACCTTC. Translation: CSADRDRGPAYGYTF.

The CDR3 loop reads CASSLLNLPTSGGPYEQYF. DNA of the CDR3: TGTGCCAGCAGCCTACTGAATTTGCCTACTAGCGGGGGGCCCTACGAGCAGTACTTC. This sequence joins TRBV28 and TRBJ2-7; 12 bases line up with TRBD2. This CDR3 is built from 19 residues. Germline trimming cut 6 bases from V and 2 bases from J; bases unmatched to any gene: 17. The germline V gene has CDR1 MDHEN and CDR2 SYDVKM.

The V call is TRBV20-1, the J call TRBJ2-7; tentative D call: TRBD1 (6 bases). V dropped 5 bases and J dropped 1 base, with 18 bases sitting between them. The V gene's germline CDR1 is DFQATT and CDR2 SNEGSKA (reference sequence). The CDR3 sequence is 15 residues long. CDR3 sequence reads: CSARTAGTLSYEQYF. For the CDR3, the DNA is TGCAGTGCTCGAACGGCCGGGACACTTTCCTACGAGCAGTACTTC.

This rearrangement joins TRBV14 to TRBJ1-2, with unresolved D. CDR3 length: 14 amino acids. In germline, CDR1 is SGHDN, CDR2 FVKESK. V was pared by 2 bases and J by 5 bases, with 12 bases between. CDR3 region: CASSQSTDFYGYTF. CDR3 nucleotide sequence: TGTGCCAGCAGCCAATCTACAGACTTTTATGGCTACACCTTC.